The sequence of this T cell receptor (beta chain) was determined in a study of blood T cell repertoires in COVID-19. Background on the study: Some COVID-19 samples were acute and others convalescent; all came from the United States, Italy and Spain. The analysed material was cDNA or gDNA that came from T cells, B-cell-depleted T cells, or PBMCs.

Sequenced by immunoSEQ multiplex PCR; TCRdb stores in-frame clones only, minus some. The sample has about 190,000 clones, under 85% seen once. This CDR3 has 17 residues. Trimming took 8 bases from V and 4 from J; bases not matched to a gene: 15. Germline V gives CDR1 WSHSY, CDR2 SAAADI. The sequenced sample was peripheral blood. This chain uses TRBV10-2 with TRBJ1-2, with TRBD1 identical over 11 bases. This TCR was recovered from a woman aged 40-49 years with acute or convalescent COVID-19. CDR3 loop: CASGLGQGAQTGYGYTF. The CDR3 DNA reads TGCGCCAGCGGGCTAGGACAGGGGGCACAAACGGGCTATGGCTACACCTTC.